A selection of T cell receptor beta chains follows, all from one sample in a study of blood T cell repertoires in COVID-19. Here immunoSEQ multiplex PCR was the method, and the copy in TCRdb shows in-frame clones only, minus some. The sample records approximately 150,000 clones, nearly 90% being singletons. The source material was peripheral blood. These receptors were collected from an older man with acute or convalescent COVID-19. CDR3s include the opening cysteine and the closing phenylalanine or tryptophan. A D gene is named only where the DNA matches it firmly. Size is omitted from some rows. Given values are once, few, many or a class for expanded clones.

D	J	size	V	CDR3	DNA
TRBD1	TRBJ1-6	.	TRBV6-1	CASSETGTAYNSPLHF	TGTGCCAGCAGTGAAACCGGGACAGCCTATAATTCACCCCTCCACTTT
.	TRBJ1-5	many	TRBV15	CATSRDREGGNNQPQHF	TGTGCCACCAGCAGAGATCGGGAAGGAGGGAACAATCAGCCCCAGCATTTT
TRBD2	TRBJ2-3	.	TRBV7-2	CASSWGVLAGLTDTQYF	TGTGCCAGCAGCTGGGGGGTACTAGCGGGTTTAACAGATACGCAGTATTTT
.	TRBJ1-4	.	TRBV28	CASRAANEKLFF	TGTGCCAGCAGGGCGGCTAATGAAAAACTGTTTTTT
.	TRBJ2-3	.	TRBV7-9	CASGLGATQYF	TGTGCCAGCGGGCTGGGGGCTACGCAGTATTTT
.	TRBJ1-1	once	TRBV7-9	CASSLVQGRDSEAFF	TGTGCCAGCAGCTTAGTTCAGGGCAGGGATTCTGAAGCTTTCTTT
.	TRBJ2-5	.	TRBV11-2	CASSLDLSSETQYF	TGTGCCAGCAGCTTAGATCTGAGCTCCGAGACCCAGTACTTC
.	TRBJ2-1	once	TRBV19	CASRRGGYNEQFF	TGTGCCAGTAGACGTGGCGGATACAATGAGCAGTTCTTC
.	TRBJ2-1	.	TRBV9	CASSQEIPGLGSPANEQFF	TGTGCCAGCAGCCAAGAAATCCCAGGGTTGGGGTCCCCCGCAAATGAGCAGTTCTTC
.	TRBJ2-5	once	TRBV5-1	CASSLVSSWAGSKETQYF	TGCGCCAGCAGCTTGGTGTCATCTTGGGCAGGGTCGAAGGAGACCCAGTACTTC
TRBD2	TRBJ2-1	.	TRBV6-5	CASTGSGDEQFF	TGTGCCAGCACAGGGAGCGGGGATGAGCAGTTCTTC
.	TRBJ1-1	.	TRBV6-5	CASRTVNTEAFF	TGTGCCAGCCGAACAGTGAACACTGAAGCTTTCTTT
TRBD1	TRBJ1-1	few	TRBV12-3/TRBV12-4	CASSLRGSTEAFF	TGTGCCAGCAGTCTCAGGGGGAGTACTGAAGCTTTCTTT
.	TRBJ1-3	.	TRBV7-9	CASSLVLSSSGNTIYF	TGTGCCAGCAGCTTAGTGTTGTCGAGCTCTGGAAACACCATATATTTT
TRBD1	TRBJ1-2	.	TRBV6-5	CATKGQGVYGYTF	TGTGCCACGAAGGGACAGGGGGTCTATGGCTACACCTTC
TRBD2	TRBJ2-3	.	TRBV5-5	CASSLLAGVTDTQYF	TGTGCCAGCAGCTTACTAGCGGGGGTCACAGATACGCAGTATTTT
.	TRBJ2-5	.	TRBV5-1	CASSPGLYQETQYF	TGCGCCAGCAGCCCCGGACTTTATCAAGAGACCCAGTACTTC
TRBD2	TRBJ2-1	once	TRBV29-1	CSGHLAGAGEQFF	TGCAGCGGGCACCTAGCGGGAGCGGGTGAGCAGTTCTTC
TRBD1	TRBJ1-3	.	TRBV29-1	CSAATGDLAGNTIYF	TGCAGCGCCGCGACAGGGGATCTGGCTGGAAACACCATATATTTT
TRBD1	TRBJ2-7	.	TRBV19	CASSTPRGRSYEQYF	TGTGCCAGTAGTACCCCTAGGGGGCGATCCTACGAGCAGTACTTC
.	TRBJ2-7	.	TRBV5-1	CASSLVRVSEQYF	TGCGCCAGCAGCTTGGTGCGGGTCAGCGAGCAGTACTTC
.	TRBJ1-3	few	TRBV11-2	CASSLTLDSTSGNTIYF	TGTGCCAGCAGCTTAACTCTGGACAGTACCTCTGGAAACACCATATATTTT
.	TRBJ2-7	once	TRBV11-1	CASSLGGGAYEQYF	TGTGCCAGCAGCCTGGGGGGAGGAGCCTACGAGCAGTACTTC
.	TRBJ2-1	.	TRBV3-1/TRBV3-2	CASSQDGSGPYNEQFF	TGTGCCAGCAGCCAAGATGGGAGCGGACCCTACAATGAGCAGTTCTTC
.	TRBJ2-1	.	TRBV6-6	CASSYGTRGEQFF	TGTGCCAGCAGTTATGGTACGCGGGGTGAGCAGTTCTTC
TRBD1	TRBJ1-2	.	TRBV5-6	CASSQTGRGYGYTF	TGTGCCAGCAGCCAGACAGGGCGCGGCTATGGCTACACCTTC
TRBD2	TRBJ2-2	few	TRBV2	CASSSRLAGNTGELFF	TGTGCCAGCAGTTCCCGTCTAGCGGGGAACACCGGGGAGCTGTTTTTT
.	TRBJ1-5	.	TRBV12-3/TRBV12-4	CASSFQQVQPQHF	TGTGCCAGCAGTTTCCAACAGGTCCAGCCCCAGCATTTT
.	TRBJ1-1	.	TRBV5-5	CASSFLLNTEAFF	TGTGCCAGCAGCTTCCTCCTGAACACTGAAGCTTTCTTT
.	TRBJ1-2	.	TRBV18	CASSPYSGSNYGYTF	TGTGCCAGCTCACCGTACTCCGGGAGTAACTATGGCTACACCTTC
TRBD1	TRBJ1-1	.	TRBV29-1	CSVPGTGGIMNTEAFF	TGCAGCGTCCCCGGGACAGGGGGCATTATGAACACTGAAGCTTTCTTT
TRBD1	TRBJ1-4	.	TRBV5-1	CASKDRTATNEKLFF	TGCGCCAGCAAGGACAGGACCGCAACTAATGAAAAACTGTTTTTT
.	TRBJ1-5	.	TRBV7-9	CASSWGGNRQHF	TGTGCCAGCAGCTGGGGCGGGAATCGGCAGCATTTT
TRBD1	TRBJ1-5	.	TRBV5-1	CASSIGTENQPQHF	TGCGCCAGCAGCATAGGGACAGAGAATCAGCCCCAGCATTTT
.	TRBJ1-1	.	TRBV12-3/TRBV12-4	CASSPRTVPEAFF	TGTGCCAGCAGTCCCCGGACAGTTCCTGAAGCTTTCTTT
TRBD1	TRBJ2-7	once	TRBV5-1	CASSQGTGGSLYEQYF	TGCGCCAGCAGCCAAGGGACAGGGGGCTCCCTATACGAGCAGTACTTC
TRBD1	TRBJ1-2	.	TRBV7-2	CASSNRGTNYGYTF	TGTGCCAGCAGCAACAGGGGGACAAACTATGGCTACACCTTC
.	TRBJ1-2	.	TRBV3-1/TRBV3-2	CASSQEGRGNYGYTF	TGTGCCAGCAGCCAAGAGGGCAGGGGAAACTATGGCTACACCTTC
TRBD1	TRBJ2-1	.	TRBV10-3	CAIKWDRDNEQFF	TGTGCCATCAAATGGGACAGAGACAATGAGCAGTTCTTC
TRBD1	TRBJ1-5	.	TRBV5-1	CASSQGTGPYSNQPQHF	TGCGCCAGCAGCCAAGGGACAGGCCCTTATAGCAATCAGCCCCAGCATTTT
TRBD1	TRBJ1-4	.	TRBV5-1	CASRAATGGYEKLFF	TGCGCCAGCAGAGCCGCGACAGGGGGCTATGAAAAACTGTTTTTT
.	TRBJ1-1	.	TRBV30	CAGGGGNTEAFF	TGTGCCGGCGGGGGCGGAAACACTGAAGCTTTCTTT
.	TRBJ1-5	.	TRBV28	CASSPRGGWSNQPQHF	TGTGCCAGCAGTCCCCGGGGGGGCTGGAGCAATCAGCCCCAGCATTTT
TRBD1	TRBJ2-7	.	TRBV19	CASSRDRGHEQYF	TGTGCCAGTAGTAGGGACAGGGGCCACGAGCAGTACTTC
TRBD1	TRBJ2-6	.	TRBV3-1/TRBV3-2	CASSRTTGSGANVLTF	TGTGCCAGCAGCCGTACGACAGGGAGCGGGGCCAACGTCCTGACTTTC
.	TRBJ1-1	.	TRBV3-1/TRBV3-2	CASSHGANTEAFF	TGTGCCAGCAGCCATGGGGCGAACACTGAAGCTTTCTTT